This is a list of T cell receptor beta chains from one sample in a study of response to subunit inactivated influenza vaccine. Each CDR3 protein gets one entry after TCRdb re-called the RT-PCR reads with MiXCR. In the table there are 550,000 to 800,000 distinct CDR3 sequences, about 15% of which are singletons. The sequencing here drew on PBMCs from blood, taken 14 to 15 days before vaccination. The receptors originated from a man aged 45-65 years who received an inactivated influenza vaccine. The CDR3 runs from the conserved cysteine through the conserved F or W. The D gene is left open where the match is weak. The listing skips clone size in some rows; elsewhere it reads once, few, many or a size class.

TRBV7-2	NA	few	TRBJ2-2	12	TGTGCCAGCAGCTTAGAAGGGTGGAAGCTGTTTTTT	CASSLEGWKLFF
TRBV2	TRBD1	few	TRBJ2-7	14	TGTGCCAGCAGTAGGACAGGGCTCCGGGGCGAGCAGTACTTC	CASSRTGLRGEQYF
TRBV12-3/TRBV12-4	NA	NA	TRBJ1-5	14	TGTGCCAGCAGGGTAGGGGGAGATACCCAGCCCCAGCATTTT	CASRVGGDTQPQHF
TRBV20-1	NA	few	TRBJ2-1	12	TGCAGTGCTGGGCTCCTGGGGAATGAGCAGTTCTTC	CSAGLLGNEQFF
TRBV12-3/TRBV12-4	NA	NA	TRBJ2-5	15	TGTGCCAGCAGTCTATCGAGGGGGGTGGGGGAGACCCAGTACTTC	CASSLSRGVGETQYF
TRBV7-2	NA	many	TRBJ2-1	13	TGTGCCAGCAGCTGGGGACTCCGCAATGAGCAGTTCTTC	CASSWGLRNEQFF
TRBV12-3/TRBV12-4	TRBD2	few	TRBJ2-7	13	TGTGCCAGCAACCTAGCGGGAGAAGGCGAGCAGTACTTC	CASNLAGEGEQYF
TRBV20-1	TRBD1	NA	TRBJ1-5	16	TGCAGTGCTAGAGATGGGACAGGGAGTCGCAATCAGCCCCAGCATTTT	CSARDGTGSRNQPQHF
TRBV29-1	TRBD1	few	TRBJ2-3	13	TGCAGCGCCCGGGACAGACACACAGATACGCAGTATTTT	CSARDRHTDTQYF
TRBV3-1	TRBD2	NA	TRBJ2-2	16	TGTGCCAGCAGTAAATGGCGGGAGGCCGGATCCGGGGAGCTGTTTTTT	CASSKWREAGSGELFF
TRBV29-1	NA	NA	TRBJ2-5	13	TGCAGCGTTGAATGGAGGTACCAAGAGACCCAGTACTTC	CSVEWRYQETQYF
TRBV5-1	TRBD1	NA	TRBJ1-1	16	TGCGCCAGCAGCGGCCTACCACAGGGGGCGAACACTGAAGCTTTCTTT	CASSGLPQGANTEAFF
TRBV5-6	NA	few	TRBJ2-3	14	TGTGCCAGCAGCCAGAAGCTTTTGACAGATACGCAGTATTTT	CASSQKLLTDTQYF
TRBV7-9	TRBD2	few	TRBJ2-7	14	TGTGCCAGCAGCTTGGGGACTAGCGGGGTTGAGCAGTACTTC	CASSLGTSGVEQYF
TRBV24-1	NA	many	TRBJ2-1	13	TGTGCCACCAGTGGGACCCTGTGGGGTGAGCAGTTCTTC	CATSGTLWGEQFF
TRBV10-3	TRBD1	NA	TRBJ2-7	16	TGTGCCATCAGTCAAACAACAGGGGCGTTTCTCTACGAGCAGTACTTC	CAISQTTGAFLYEQYF
TRBV12-3/TRBV12-4	NA	many	TRBJ1-6	14	TGTGCCAGCAGTTTTGGACAGCTAAATTCACCCCTCCACTTT	CASSFGQLNSPLHF
TRBV5-1	NA	NA	TRBJ2-4	14	TGCGCCAGCAGCTTGGGCGGTACGGGAAACATTCAGTACTTC	CASSLGGTGNIQYF
TRBV15	TRBD1	NA	TRBJ2-3	16	TGTGCCACCAGCCACCGGGGGACAGGGGGCCCAGATACGCAGTATTTT	CATSHRGTGGPDTQYF
TRBV20-1	TRBD1	few	TRBJ2-1	16	TGCAGTGCCCGAGCTCCGACCAGGGGGTCCTACAATGAGCAGTTCTTC	CSARAPTRGSYNEQFF
TRBV5-5	NA	NA	TRBJ2-7	15	TGTGCCAGCAGCTTGGGCGTAGTAGCCACCTACGAGCAGTACTTC	CASSLGVVATYEQYF
TRBV29-1	NA	NA	TRBJ1-1	13	TGCAGCGTTGAAGTGTCGGGGAACACTGAAGCTTTCTTT	CSVEVSGNTEAFF
TRBV10-3	NA	many	TRBJ1-5	14	TGTGCCATCAGTGGAGTGGGGATTGATCAGCCCCAGCATTTT	CAISGVGIDQPQHF
TRBV28	NA	few	TRBJ2-2	14	TGTGCCAGCAGCCCGACAGGAGAAGGCGGGGAGCTGTTTTTT	CASSPTGEGGELFF
TRBV11-1	NA	few	TRBJ1-6	15	TGTGCCAGCAGCCCCCGACCGAGCTATAATTCACCCCTCCACTTT	CASSPRPSYNSPLHF
TRBV28	TRBD1	many	TRBJ1-4	14	TGTGCCAGCAGTCTGACAGGGAGAGGTGAAAAACTGTTTTTT	CASSLTGRGEKLFF
TRBV11-1	TRBD1	NA	TRBJ1-1	17	TGTGCCAGCAGCTTAGGAAGGGGGACAGGGGCCGGAGCTGAAGCTTTCTTT	CASSLGRGTGAGAEAFF
TRBV6-5	NA	few	TRBJ1-1	15	TGTGCCAGCAGTCCTTGGATCCAGCGAAACACTGAAGCTTTCTTT	CASSPWIQRNTEAFF
TRBV5-1	NA	NA	TRBJ2-5	15	TGCGCCAGCAGCCTCGAGGACAGCCCGGGAGAGACCCAGTACTTC	CASSLEDSPGETQYF
TRBV6-1	NA	NA	TRBJ1-1	14	TGTGCCAGCAGTGACTTTCTGGGGAGCACTGAAGCTTTCTTT	CASSDFLGSTEAFF
TRBV4-3	NA	NA	TRBJ2-3	16	TGCGCCAGCAGCCAAGATCCCGGCCGCAAAACAGATACGCAGTATTTT	CASSQDPGRKTDTQYF
TRBV20-1	NA	few	TRBJ2-1	16	TGCAGTGCTAGAGATGCTTTGCGCCCCTCCTACAATGAGCAGTTCTTC	CSARDALRPSYNEQFF
TRBV2	TRBD2	many	TRBJ2-1	13	TGTGCCAGTCCTTTAGCGGGGGGCAATGAGCAGTTCTTC	CASPLAGGNEQFF
TRBV29-1	TRBD2	few	TRBJ2-4	13	TGCAGCGCTAGCGGGAGGGCCCAAAACATTCAGTACTTC	CSASGRAQNIQYF
TRBV28	TRBD1	NA	TRBJ2-1	16	TGTGCCAGCAGTTTTGGACAGGGGCAAACCTACAATGAGCAGTTCTTC	CASSFGQGQTYNEQFF
TRBV28	NA	few	TRBJ2-2	14	TGTGCCAGCAGTTTACTCTCCGAGACCGGGGAGCTGTTTTTT	CASSLLSETGELFF
TRBV4-1	NA	NA	TRBJ2-7	13	TGCGCCAGCAGCCGCGCCCCCTTCGGGGAGCAGTACTTC	CASSRAPFGEQYF
TRBV29-1	TRBD1	NA	TRBJ2-7	13	TGCAGCGTTACAAACACAGGGGGCTACGAGCAGTACTTC	CSVTNTGGYEQYF
TRBV5-1	NA	NA	TRBJ2-7	14	TGCGCCAGCAGCTTGGCGGCCACAACCTACGAGCAGTACTTC	CASSLAATTYEQYF
TRBV9	NA	NA	TRBJ2-3	20	TGTGCCAGCAGCGGGTCATGGGGGCTAGCGCCAACGACAAGCACAGATACGCAGTATTTT	CASSGSWGLAPTTSTDTQYF
TRBV6-2/TRBV6-3	NA	NA	TRBJ2-7	18	TGTGCCAGCAGTTACTCGATAACGACGGTTTACAGGTTCTACGAGCAGTACTTC	CASSYSITTVYRFYEQYF
TRBV24-1	TRBD2	few	TRBJ2-1	20	TGTGCCACCAGTGAACGTCCGGGACTAGCGGGAGGATGGGGCTACAATGAGCAGTTCTTC	CATSERPGLAGGWGYNEQFF
TRBV6-1	NA	few	TRBJ2-7	12	TGTGCCAGCAGTGAACAACTCTACGAGCAGTACTTC	CASSEQLYEQYF
TRBV20-1	TRBD2	many	TRBJ2-3	19	TGCAGTGCTAGAGGGACTAGCGGGAGGGCCGTTGTCAGGACAGATACGCAGTATTTT	CSARGTSGRAVVRTDTQYF
TRBV12-3/TRBV12-4	NA	NA	TRBJ2-3	13	TGTGCCAGCAGTTTTCCAGGTTCCCTAACGCAGTATTTT	CASSFPGSLTQYF
TRBV7-9	TRBD2	few	TRBJ2-7	14	TGTGCCAGCAGCTTAGGAGACGGGAGGAGCGAGCAGTACTTC	CASSLGDGRSEQYF
TRBV29-1	TRBD1	few	TRBJ2-2	14	TGCAGCATTTCGGGACAGGGTTTTACCGGGGAGCTGTTTTTT	CSISGQGFTGELFF